One sample yielded the 24 T cell receptor beta chains listed below, sequenced in a study of blood T cells in healthy people across ages. It was with a sample-barcoded 5' primer and a J-beta primer mix that a second PCR of roughly 7 to 12 cycles was run. TCRdb reanalysed the 5' RACE reads using MiXCR and keeps one entry per CDR3 protein. Found here are about 970,000 distinct CDR3 sequences, roughly 50% of them singletons; the top ten hold 20% to 25%. Sequenced input: blood. These receptors originate from a woman aged 60-70 years in good health.

The chain employs TRBV2 and TRBJ2-1, with a weak D call TRBD2 (6 bases). TRBJ2-7 explains the end of the DNA better; the J call may be wrong. This CDR3 has 14 residues. CDR1 SNHLY and CDR2 FYNNEI come from the germline V gene. CDR3 amino acids: CASNRVSGYNEQYF. The CDR3 DNA reads as TGTGCCAGCAACCGGGTTAGCGGATACAATGAGCAGTACTTC.

This clonotype was detected only a few times. The chain has TRBV25-1 and TRBJ2-7; 10 bases align to TRBD1. Germline loops: CDR1 MGHDK, CDR2 SYGVNS. With V trimmed by 4 bases and J by 3 bases, 6 bases remained unmatched. This CDR3 is built from 15 residues. The CDR3 DNA reads as TGTGCCAGCAGTGCGACAGGGGGCGCGTTCTACGAGCAGTACTTC. Translating it yields CASSATGGAFYEQYF.

The V and J genes are TRBV29-1 and TRBJ2-5; 7 nucleotides agree with TRBD1. The CDR3 runs 14 residues. Germline V CDR1 and CDR2: SQVTM, ANQGSEA. V trimming: 5 bases; J trimming: 2 bases; junction bases outside the gene matches: 8. DNA of the CDR3: TGCAGCGTTAAACCGCAGGGGGTTCAAGAGACCCAGTACTTC. This encodes CSVKPQGVQETQYF.

The chain uses TRBV7-2 and TRBJ2-7; the D gene is possibly TRBD2 (6 bases). The CDR3 consists of 16 residues. Germline values: CDR1 SGHTA, CDR2 FQGNSA. The V gene lost 4 bases and the J gene lost 5 bases, with 21 bases spanning the gap. CDR3 loop: CASSSQASRRGHEQYF. The DNA of the CDR3 is TGTGCCAGCAGCTCCCAAGCTAGCCGGAGGGGTCACGAGCAGTACTTC.

This clonotype has more than one count but fewer than ten. V gene TRBV2 combines with J gene TRBJ1-5, with 9 bases aligning to TRBD1. Germline V gives CDR1 SNHLY, CDR2 FYNNEI. The CDR3 covers 14 residues. The V segment lost 5 bases and the J segment 7 bases; nucleotides outside the gene matches: 6. DNA for the CDR3: TGTGCCAGCAGTTCCGGGACAGGGCGACAGCCCCAGCATTTT. Translation gives CASSSGTGRQPQHF.

The rearrangement joins TRBV29-1 to TRBJ2-1; 9 bases line up with TRBD1. The J segment lost 5 bases and the V segment lost 1 base, leaving 9 bases of the junction unmatched. The CDR3 totals 16 residues. Germline-derived CDR1 and CDR2 are SQVTM and ANQGSEA. The CDR3 here is CSVEGGDRVKDNEQFF. The CDR3 bases are TGCAGCGTTGAAGGGGGGGACAGGGTGAAGGACAATGAGCAGTTCTTC.

The J gene is TRBJ1-5, the V gene TRBV28; D remains ambiguous. Trimming took off 8 bases at V and 11 bases at J, with 10 bases between the two ends. The CDR3 contains 10 residues. Looked up from germline, CDR1 is MDHEN and CDR2 is SYDVKM. The CDR3 bases are TGTGCCAGCGCCTACCTAACCCAGCATTTT. Translation gives CASAYLTQHF. The complete variable domain, with remaining parts taken from reference TRBV28 and TRBJ1-5, reads DVKVTQSSRYLVKRTGEKVFLECVQDMDHENMFWYRQDPGLGLRLIYFSYDVKMKEKGDIPEGYSVSREKKERFSLILESASTNQTSMYLCASAYLTQHFGDGTRLSIL.

The J gene is TRBJ2-5, the V gene TRBV5-1; no reliable D call. V was trimmed by 4 bases and J by 5 bases, leaving 12 bases between them. The CDR3 loop spans 13 amino acids. Looked up from germline, CDR1 is SGHRS and CDR2 is YFSETQ. The CDR3 spells CASSEALGETQYF. Here the CDR3 DNA reads TGCGCCAGCAGCGAAGCCCTGGGGGAGACCCAGTACTTC.

The J gene is TRBJ1-1, the V gene TRBV9; no clear D. Germline V gives CDR1 SGDLS, CDR2 YYNGEE. V lost 0 bases, J lost 4 bases, and 10 bases lay in between. The CDR3 length is 14 residues. The CDR3 region has the DNA TGTGCCAGCAGCGTAGACAATATTGGCACTGAAGCTTTCTTT. Translation: CASSVDNIGTEAFF.

This chain uses TRBV28 with TRBJ2-1, with a weak D call TRBD2 (7 bases). With 5 bases removed from V and 13 bases from J, the gap between germline ends came to 21 bases. The germline V gene has CDR1 MDHEN and CDR2 SYDVKM. The CDR3 is made up of 14 amino acids. The CDR3 sequence: CASSQSGASGIQFF. The CDR3 DNA sequence: TGTGCCAGCAGTCAATCGGGGGCTAGCGGCATACAGTTCTTC.

This chain connects TRBV7-6 to TRBJ1-5, with TRBD1 matching over 10 bases. The germline V gene has CDR1 SGHVS and CDR2 FNYEAQ. The CDR3 extends over 17 amino acids. The V segment lost 5 bases and the J segment 2 bases; nucleotides outside the gene matches: 9. CDR3 loop: CASSPSGTGVGNQPQHF. The CDR3 bases are TGTGCCAGCAGCCCGTCCGGGACAGGGGTCGGCAATCAGCCCCAGCATTTT.

V and J are TRBV15 and TRBJ2-3; D call uncertain. This CDR3 has 13 residues. CDR1 LNHNV and CDR2 YYDKDF come from the germline V gene (reference sequence). V lost 5 bases to trimming and J lost 4 bases, with 10 bases between them. CDR3 amino acids: CATSLTVPDTQYF. CDR3 DNA sequence: TGTGCCACCAGCCTAACTGTCCCAGATACGCAGTATTTT.

The V call is TRBV27, the J call TRBJ2-7; 9 bases fit TRBD2. Trimming removed 2 bases from V and 3 bases from J; junction bases left unmatched: 8. CDR1 is MNHEY, CDR2 SMNVEV, per germline (reference sequence). The CDR3 covers 16 residues. In DNA form, the CDR3 reads TGTGCCAGCAGTTTAGTTGGGACTAGCATCCTCTACGAGCAGTACTTC. As protein: CASSLVGTSILYEQYF.

The chain employs TRBV20-1 and TRBJ2-7; unclear D gene. The germline V gene encodes CDR1 DFQATT and CDR2 SNEGSKA (reference sequence). The CDR3 loop spans 17 amino acids. V lost 0 bases to trimming and J lost 2 bases, with 20 bases between them. For the CDR3, the DNA is TGCAGTGCTAGAGAAACTCTGACACACCAAATCCCCTACGAGCAGTACTTC. Its protein product is CSARETLTHQIPYEQYF.

The chain is built from TRBV28 and TRBJ1-4, with 7 bases aligning to TRBD1. J was trimmed by 6 bases and V by 8 bases; bases with no gene match: 6. The CDR3 spans 13 residues. Germline V gene sequence: CDR1 MDHEN, CDR2 SYDVKM. The CDR3 DNA follows: TGTGCCAGCGTACAGGGGCTAGATGAAAAACTGTTTTTT. Protein sequence: CASVQGLDEKLFF.

The chain uses TRBV27 and TRBJ2-7; 10 positions match TRBD2. Germline V CDR1 and CDR2: MNHEY, SMNVEV (reference sequence). The CDR3 is made up of 13 amino acids. V lost 8 bases to trimming and J lost 4 bases; unmatched junction nucleotides: 5. CDR3 amino acids: CASAVTSGYEQYF. The CDR3 region has the DNA TGTGCCAGCGCAGTGACTAGCGGGTACGAGCAGTACTTC.

This sequence joins TRBV5-1 and TRBJ1-1; no clear D. This CDR3 contains 12 residues. Trimming removed 6 bases at V and 0 bases at J, with 6 bases between. The germline V gene has CDR1 SGHRS and CDR2 YFSETQ. CDR3 nucleotide sequence: TGCGCCAGCAATGGTCTGAACACTGAAGCTTTCTTT. This encodes CASNGLNTEAFF.

In this sample, this clonotype turned up a few times. The chain recombines TRBV9 with TRBJ2-6; the D is unclear. V lost 4 bases, J lost 0 bases, and 8 bases lay in between. This CDR3 comprises 15 residues. The germline V gene encodes CDR1 SGDLS and CDR2 YYNGEE. CDR3 amino acids: CASSSAASGANVLTF. The CDR3 DNA reads as TGTGCCAGCAGCTCCGCGGCCTCTGGGGCCAACGTCCTGACTTTC.

The genes are TRBV5-5 and TRBJ2-7; D perhaps matches TRBD2 (5 bases). The ends were cut back, 2 bases at V and 3 bases at J, with 18 bases in the middle. The germline V gene encodes CDR1 SGHKS and CDR2 YYEKEE (reference sequence). CDR3 length: 16 residues. CDR3: CASSFVPRAAVYEQYF. The CDR3 nucleotides are TGTGCCAGCAGCTTCGTCCCAAGAGCGGCGGTCTACGAGCAGTACTTC. Drawing the rest from reference TRBV5-5 and TRBJ2-7, the complete variable domain is DAGVTQSPTHLIKTRGQQVTLRCSPISGHKSVSWYQQVLGQGPQFIFQYYEKEERGRGNFPDRFSARQFPNYSSELNVNALLLGDSALYLCASSFVPRAAVYEQYFGPGTRLTVT.

V usage is TRBV30 and J usage is TRBJ1-4, with D perhaps matching TRBD1 (5 bases). The germline gives CDR1 GTSNPN, CDR2 SVGIG (reference sequence). V was shortened by 1 base and J by 8 bases, with 11 bases between the two germline ends. The CDR3 loop spans 13 amino acids. DNA of the CDR3: TGTGCCTGGAGTGGTCGGGGGATCGAAAAACTGTTTTTT. Its translation: CAWSGRGIEKLFF. Variable domain in full (rest from reference TRBV30 and TRBJ1-4): SQTIHQWPATLVQPVGSPLSLECTVEGTSNPNLYWYRQAAGRGLQLLFYSVGIGQISSEVPQNLSASRPQDRQFILSSKKLLLSDSGFYLCAWSGRGIEKLFFGSGTQLSVL.

As for this clonotype: The junction and the germline gene differ at one end; a read error may be behind it. CDR3 sequence reads: CASSGTSSGAKVLTF. CDR3 bases: TGTGCCAGCAGTGGGACTAGCTCTGGGGCCAAGGTCCTGACTTTC. V gene TRBV6-5 combines with J gene TRBJ2-6, with TRBD2 matching over 9 bases. The CDR3 consists of 15 residues. Germline loops: CDR1 MNHEY, CDR2 SVGAGI.

The gene calls are TRBV9 and TRBJ2-5; tentative D call: TRBD1 (6 bases). In germline, CDR1 is SGDLS, CDR2 YYNGEE. Trimming took 4 bases from V and 1 from J, leaving 11 bases between them. The CDR3 covers 14 residues. This CDR3 reads CASSSGQLQETQYF. CDR3 sequence (DNA): TGTGCCAGCAGCTCTGGACAGCTCCAAGAGACCCAGTACTTC.

V is TRBV24-1 and J is TRBJ2-2; D possibly corresponds to TRBD2 (5 bases). This CDR3 contains 14 residues. Trimming took off 7 bases at V and 7 bases at J, with 15 bases between the two ends. The germline gives CDR1 KGHDR, CDR2 SFDVKD. The DNA for the CDR3 is TGTGCCACCAGCGAACTCAGAGGGCGCGGGGAGCTGTTTTTT. It yields the protein CATSELRGRGELFF.

The chain couples TRBV7-9 to TRBJ1-5; TRBD1 matches at 9 bases. This CDR3 has 16 amino acids. Germline V gene sequence: CDR1 SEHNR, CDR2 FQNEAQ (reference sequence). The junction had 11 bases not matched to a gene; V was cut back by 5 bases and J by 6 bases. The CDR3 DNA sequence: TGTGCCAGCAGCAGAACGGACAGGGGCCAGGGTCAGCCCCAGCATTTT. Translated: CASSRTDRGQGQPQHF.